This TCR beta chain appears in the sequencing data of a study of blood T cell repertoires in COVID-19. Study at large: COVID-19 samples, acute and convalescent, were from the United States, Italy and Spain.

TCRdb's copy holds only in-frame clones and misses some; the assay was immunoSEQ multiplex PCR. The table records more than 250,000 clones, approximately 89% of them present only once. This clone has a single count. In terms of age and location, participants ranged from about 18 to 89 years and lived in approximately 24 US areas. The study assigned cohorts using participant-reported clinical history. Either two negative PCRs, clearance, or symptom resolution qualified Cohort 3 donors as recovered. This CDR3 region has 16 residues. Germline V lookup: CDR1 MNHEY, CDR2 SMNVEV (reference sequence). Unmatched junction bases numbered 8, after V lost 4 bases and J lost 4 bases.

The chain combines TRBV27 with TRBJ2-7; TRBD1 matches 12 bases. The TCR comes from a woman under 40 who had recovered from COVID-19. The sample consisted of PBMCs or T cells enriched from blood (not recorded which). CDR3 sequence (DNA): TGTGCCAGCAGTTCGATCGGGACAGGGGGCTGGTACGAGCAGTACTTC. Protein: CASSSIGTGGWYEQYF.